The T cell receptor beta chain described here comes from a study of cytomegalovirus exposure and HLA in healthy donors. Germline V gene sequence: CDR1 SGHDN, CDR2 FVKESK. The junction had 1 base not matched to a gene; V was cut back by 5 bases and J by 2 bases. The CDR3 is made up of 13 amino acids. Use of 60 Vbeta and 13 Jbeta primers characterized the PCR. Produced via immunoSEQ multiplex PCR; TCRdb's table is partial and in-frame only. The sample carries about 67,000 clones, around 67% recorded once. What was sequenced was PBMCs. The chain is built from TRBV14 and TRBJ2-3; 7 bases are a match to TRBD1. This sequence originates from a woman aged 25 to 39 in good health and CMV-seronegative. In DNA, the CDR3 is TGTGCCAGCAGCGACAGGGTCACAGATACGCAGTATTTT. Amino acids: CASSDRVTDTQYF. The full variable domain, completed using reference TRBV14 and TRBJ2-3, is EAGVTQFPSHSVIEKGQTVTLRCDPISGHDNLYWYRRVMGKEIKFLLHFVKESKQDESGMPNNRFLAERTGGTYSTLKVQPAELEDSGVYFCASSDRVTDTQYFGPGTRLTVL.